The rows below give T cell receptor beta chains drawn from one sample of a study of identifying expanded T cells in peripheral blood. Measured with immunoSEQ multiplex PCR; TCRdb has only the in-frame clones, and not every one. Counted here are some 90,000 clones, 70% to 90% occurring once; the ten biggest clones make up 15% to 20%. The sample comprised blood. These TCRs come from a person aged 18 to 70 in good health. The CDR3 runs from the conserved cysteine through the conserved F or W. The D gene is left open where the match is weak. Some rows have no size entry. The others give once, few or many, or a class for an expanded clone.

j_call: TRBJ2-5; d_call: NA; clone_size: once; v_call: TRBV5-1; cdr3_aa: CASNPGQGGRTQETQYF; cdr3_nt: TGCGCCAGCAACCCGGGGCAGGGGGGTCGAACCCAAGAGACCCAGTACTTC
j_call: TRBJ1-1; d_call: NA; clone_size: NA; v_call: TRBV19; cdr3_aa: CASSIGMSFPVNTEAFF; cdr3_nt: TGTGCCAGTAGTATTGGAATGAGCTTTCCGGTGAACACTGAAGCTTTCTTT
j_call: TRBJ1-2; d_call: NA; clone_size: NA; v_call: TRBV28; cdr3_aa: CASSLPGTRRGYTF; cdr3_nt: TGTGCCAGCAGTTTGCCCGGGACAAGACGGGGCTACACCTTC
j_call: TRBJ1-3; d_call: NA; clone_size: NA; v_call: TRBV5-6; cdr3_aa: CASSLRRGSGNTIYF; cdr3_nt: TGTGCCAGCAGCCTTAGGAGAGGTTCTGGAAACACCATATATTTT
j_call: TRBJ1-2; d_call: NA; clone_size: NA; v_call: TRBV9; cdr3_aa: CASSVGGIGGYTF; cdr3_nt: TGTGCCAGCAGCGTAGGAGGGATAGGAGGCTACACCTTC
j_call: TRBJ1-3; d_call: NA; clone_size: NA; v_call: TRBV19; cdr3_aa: CASTTIQSSGNTIYF; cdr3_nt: TGTGCCAGTACCACGATCCAGAGCTCTGGAAACACCATATATTTT
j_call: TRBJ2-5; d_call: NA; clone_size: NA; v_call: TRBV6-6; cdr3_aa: CASRTGQETQYF; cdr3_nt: TGTGCCAGCAGGACGGGTCAAGAGACCCAGTACTTC
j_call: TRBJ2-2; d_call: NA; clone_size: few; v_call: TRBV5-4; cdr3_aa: CASSDKTANTGELFF; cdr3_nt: TGTGCCAGCAGCGACAAAACAGCGAACACCGGGGAGCTGTTTTTT
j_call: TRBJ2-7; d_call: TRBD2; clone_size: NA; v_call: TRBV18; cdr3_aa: CASSALGAGTAYEQYF; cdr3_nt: TGTGCCAGCTCAGCCCTAGGAGCGGGGACCGCCTACGAGCAGTACTTC
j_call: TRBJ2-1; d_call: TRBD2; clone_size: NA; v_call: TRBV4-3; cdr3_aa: CASSQEVGGAYNEQFF; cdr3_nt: TGCGCCAGCAGCCAAGAGGTCGGGGGGGCCTACAATGAGCAGTTCTTC
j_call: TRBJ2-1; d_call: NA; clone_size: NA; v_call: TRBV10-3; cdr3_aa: CAISESHGKGPDNEQFF; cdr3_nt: TGTGCCATCAGTGAGTCGCATGGGAAAGGCCCGGACAATGAGCAGTTCTTC
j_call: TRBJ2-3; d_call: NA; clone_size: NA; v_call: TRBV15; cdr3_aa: CATSSWTRTDTQYF; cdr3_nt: TGTGCCACCAGTTCTTGGACAAGAACAGATACGCAGTATTTT
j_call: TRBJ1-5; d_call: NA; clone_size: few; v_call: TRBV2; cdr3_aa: CASGGGTVGWEPQHF; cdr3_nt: TGTGCCAGCGGGGGCGGGACGGTGGGATGGGAGCCCCAGCATTTT
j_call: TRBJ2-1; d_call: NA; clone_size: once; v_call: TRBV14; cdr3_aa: CASSYLGNEQFF; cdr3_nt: TGTGCCAGCAGCTATCTAGGGAATGAGCAGTTCTTC
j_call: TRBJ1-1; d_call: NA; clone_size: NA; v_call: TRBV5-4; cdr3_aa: CASSSDIRGTEAFF; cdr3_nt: TGTGCCAGCAGCTCAGATATCCGGGGCACTGAAGCTTTCTTT
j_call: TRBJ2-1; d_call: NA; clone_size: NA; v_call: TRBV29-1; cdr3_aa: CSVPGFRQFF; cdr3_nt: TGCAGCGTCCCCGGGTTTCGCCAGTTCTTC
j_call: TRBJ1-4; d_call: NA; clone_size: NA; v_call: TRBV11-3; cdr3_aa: CASSFRIVGSANEKLFF; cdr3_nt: TGTGCCAGCAGCTTTCGGATAGTGGGGTCGGCTAATGAAAAACTGTTTTTT
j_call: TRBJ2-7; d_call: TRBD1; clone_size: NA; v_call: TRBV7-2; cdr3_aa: CASSLVGQGAYEQYF; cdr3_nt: TGTGCCAGCAGCTTAGTGGGGCAGGGGGCCTACGAGCAGTACTTC
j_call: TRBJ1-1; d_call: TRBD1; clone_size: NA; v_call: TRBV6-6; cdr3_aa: CASKGTGGLTEAFF; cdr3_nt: TGTGCCAGCAAGGGGACAGGGGGCCTTACTGAAGCTTTCTTT
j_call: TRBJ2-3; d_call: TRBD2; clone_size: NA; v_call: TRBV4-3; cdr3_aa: CASSRGLAGGDTQYF; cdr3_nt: TGCGCCAGCAGCCGAGGACTAGCGGGGGGAGATACGCAGTATTTT
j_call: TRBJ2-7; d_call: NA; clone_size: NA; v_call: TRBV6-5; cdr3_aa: CASRHSYEQYF; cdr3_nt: TGTGCCAGCCGGCACAGCTACGAGCAGTACTTC
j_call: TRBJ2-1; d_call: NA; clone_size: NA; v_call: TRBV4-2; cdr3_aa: CASSQEGRGYNEQFF; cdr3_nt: TGTGCCAGCAGCCAAGAAGGCCGGGGGTACAATGAGCAGTTCTTC
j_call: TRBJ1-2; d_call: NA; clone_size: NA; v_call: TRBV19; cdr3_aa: CASTHWGSHRDYGYTF; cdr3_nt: TGTGCCAGTACCCATTGGGGGTCTCACAGGGACTATGGCTACACCTTC
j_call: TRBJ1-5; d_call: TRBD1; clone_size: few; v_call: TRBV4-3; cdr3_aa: CASSHEFGTGGQPQHF; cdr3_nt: TGCGCCAGCAGCCACGAATTCGGGACAGGCGGGCAGCCCCAGCATTTT
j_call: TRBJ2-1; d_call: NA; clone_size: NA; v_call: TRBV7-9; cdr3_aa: CASSLRQAINEQFF; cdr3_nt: TGTGCCAGCAGCCTCCGACAGGCTATCAATGAGCAGTTCTTC
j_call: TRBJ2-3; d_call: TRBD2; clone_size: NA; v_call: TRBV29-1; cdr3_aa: CSVGGVPTSGGTDTQYF; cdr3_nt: TGCAGCGTTGGGGGGGTCCCGACTAGCGGGGGCACAGATACGCAGTATTTT
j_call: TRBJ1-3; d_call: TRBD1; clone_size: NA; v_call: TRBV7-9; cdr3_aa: CASSSDRGSGNTIYF; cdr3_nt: TGTGCCAGCAGCTCAGACAGGGGATCGGGAAACACCATATATTTT
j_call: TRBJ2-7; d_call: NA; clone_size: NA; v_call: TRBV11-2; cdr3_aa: CASSPLQAPTRTEQYF; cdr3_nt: TGTGCCAGCAGCCCTTTGCAAGCGCCGACCAGAACCGAGCAGTACTTC
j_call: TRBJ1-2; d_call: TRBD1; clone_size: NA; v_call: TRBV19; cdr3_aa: CASSTGQGPGYPYGYTF; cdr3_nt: TGTGCCAGTAGTACGGGACAGGGGCCCGGCTATCCCTATGGCTACACCTTC
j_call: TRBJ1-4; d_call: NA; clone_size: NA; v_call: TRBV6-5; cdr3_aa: CASSYGTPGNEKLFF; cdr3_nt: TGTGCCAGCAGTTACGGCACACCCGGAAATGAAAAACTGTTTTTT
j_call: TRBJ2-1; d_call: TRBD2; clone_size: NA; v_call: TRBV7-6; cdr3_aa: CASSLSSGGRNEQFF; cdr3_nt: TGTGCCAGCAGCTTAAGTAGCGGGGGGCGCAATGAGCAGTTCTTC
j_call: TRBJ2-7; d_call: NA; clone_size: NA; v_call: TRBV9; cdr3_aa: CASSVGVGSYEQYF; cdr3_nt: TGTGCCAGCAGCGTAGGGGTAGGGTCCTACGAGCAGTACTTC
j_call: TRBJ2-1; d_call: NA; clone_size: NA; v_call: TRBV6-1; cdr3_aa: CASSDRDRNEQFF; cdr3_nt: TGTGCCAGCAGTGACAGGGATCGAAATGAGCAGTTCTTC
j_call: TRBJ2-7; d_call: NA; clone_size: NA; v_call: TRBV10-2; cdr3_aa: CASSDLKAPSSYEQYF; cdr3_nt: TGCGCCAGCAGTGATTTGAAGGCTCCTAGCTCCTACGAGCAGTACTTC
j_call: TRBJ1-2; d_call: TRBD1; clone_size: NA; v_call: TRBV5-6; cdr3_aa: CASSASPGQDSYGYTF; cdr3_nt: TGTGCCAGCAGCGCCAGCCCTGGACAGGACAGCTATGGCTACACCTTC
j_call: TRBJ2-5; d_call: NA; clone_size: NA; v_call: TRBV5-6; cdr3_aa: CASSLAGHNPTQETQYF; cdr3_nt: TGTGCCAGCAGCTTGGCAGGTCACAATCCGACCCAAGAGACCCAGTACTTC
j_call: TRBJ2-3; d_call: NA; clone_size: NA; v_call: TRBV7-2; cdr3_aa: CASSLGWGRTSTDTQYF; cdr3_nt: TGTGCCAGCAGCTTAGGCTGGGGAAGAACTAGCACAGATACGCAGTATTTT
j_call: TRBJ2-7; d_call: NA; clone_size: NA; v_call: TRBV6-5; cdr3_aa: CASRINYEQYF; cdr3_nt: TGTGCCAGCAGGATAAACTACGAGCAGTACTTC
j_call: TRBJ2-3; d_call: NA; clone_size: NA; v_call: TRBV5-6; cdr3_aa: CASTVGLNTDTQYF; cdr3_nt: TGTGCCAGCACCGTGGGACTCAACACAGATACGCAGTATTTT
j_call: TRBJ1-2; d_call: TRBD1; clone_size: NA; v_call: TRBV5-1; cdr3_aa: CASSLVQGADGYTF; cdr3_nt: TGCGCCAGCAGCTTGGTGCAGGGGGCTGACGGCTACACCTTC
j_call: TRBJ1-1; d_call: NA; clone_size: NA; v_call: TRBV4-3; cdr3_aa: CASSQDSGLAEAFF; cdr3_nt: TGCGCCAGCAGCCAAGATTCAGGGTTAGCTGAAGCTTTCTTT
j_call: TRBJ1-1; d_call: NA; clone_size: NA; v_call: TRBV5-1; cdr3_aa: CASSFSGTNTEAFF; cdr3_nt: TGCGCCAGCAGCTTTTCTGGGACCAACACTGAAGCTTTCTTT
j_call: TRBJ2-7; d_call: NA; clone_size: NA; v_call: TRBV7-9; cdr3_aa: CASSPPGASYEQYF; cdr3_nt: TGTGCCAGCAGCCCCCCTGGGGCCTCCTACGAGCAGTACTTC
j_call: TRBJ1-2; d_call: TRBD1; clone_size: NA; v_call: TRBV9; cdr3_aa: CASSDSPRDRVGGGYTF; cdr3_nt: TGTGCCAGCAGCGATTCTCCCCGGGACAGGGTGGGAGGTGGCTACACCTTC
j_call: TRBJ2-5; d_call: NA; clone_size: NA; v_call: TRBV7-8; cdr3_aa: CASSPLRVQETQYF; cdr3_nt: TGTGCCAGCAGCCCTCTCCGGGTCCAAGAGACCCAGTACTTC
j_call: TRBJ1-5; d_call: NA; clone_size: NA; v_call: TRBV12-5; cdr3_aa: CASGSNAGQPQHF; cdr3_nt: TGTGCTAGTGGTTCCAACGCGGGTCAGCCCCAGCATTTT
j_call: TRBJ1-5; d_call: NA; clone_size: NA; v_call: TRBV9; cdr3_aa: CASSEQGGNQPQHF; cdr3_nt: TGTGCCAGCAGCGAACAGGGTGGCAATCAGCCCCAGCATTTT
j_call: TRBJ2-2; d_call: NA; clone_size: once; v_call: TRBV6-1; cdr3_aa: CASSEWGPTGYDTLPGELFF; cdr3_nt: TGTGCCAGCAGTGAATGGGGACCTACAGGGTATGACACCCTACCCGGGGAGCTGTTTTTT
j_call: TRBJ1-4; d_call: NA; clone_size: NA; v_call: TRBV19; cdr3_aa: CASSIPRREATNEKLFF; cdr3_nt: TGTGCCAGTAGTATCCCCCGCAGGGAGGCAACTAATGAAAAACTGTTTTTT
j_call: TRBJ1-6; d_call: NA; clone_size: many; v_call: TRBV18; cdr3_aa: CASSPTRDSPLHF; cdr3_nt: TGTGCCAGCTCCCCCACCCGGGATTCACCCCTCCACTTT
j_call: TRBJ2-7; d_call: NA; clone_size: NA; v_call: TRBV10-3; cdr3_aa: CAISESTRRAGYEQYF; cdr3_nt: TGTGCCATCAGTGAGTCGACTCGAAGGGCGGGGTACGAGCAGTACTTC